This TCR beta chain is drawn from a study of blood T cell repertoires in COVID-19. The wider study: The study drew acute and convalescent COVID-19 samples from the United States, Italy and Spain. Sources were T cells, B-cell-depleted T cells, or PBMCs; the material itself was cDNA or gDNA.

TCRdb's copy holds only in-frame clones and misses some; the assay was immunoSEQ multiplex PCR. The sample has 100,000 to 150,000 clones; approximately 85% are singletons. This clone was picked up one time. Trimming took 2 bases from V and 5 from J; bases not matched to a gene: 15. CDR3 length: 18 amino acids. Germline lookup yields CDR1 SGDLS and CDR2 YYNGEE. The TCR originated in a human donor in a cohort sampled during active COVID-19. The chain uses TRBV9 and TRBJ2-1; TRBD2 matches 8 bases. Sequencing used peripheral blood. CDR3 residues: CASSVSSGPRGANNEQFF. The CDR3 nucleotides are TGTGCCAGCAGCGTTTCTAGCGGGCCAAGAGGGGCGAACAATGAGCAGTTCTTC.